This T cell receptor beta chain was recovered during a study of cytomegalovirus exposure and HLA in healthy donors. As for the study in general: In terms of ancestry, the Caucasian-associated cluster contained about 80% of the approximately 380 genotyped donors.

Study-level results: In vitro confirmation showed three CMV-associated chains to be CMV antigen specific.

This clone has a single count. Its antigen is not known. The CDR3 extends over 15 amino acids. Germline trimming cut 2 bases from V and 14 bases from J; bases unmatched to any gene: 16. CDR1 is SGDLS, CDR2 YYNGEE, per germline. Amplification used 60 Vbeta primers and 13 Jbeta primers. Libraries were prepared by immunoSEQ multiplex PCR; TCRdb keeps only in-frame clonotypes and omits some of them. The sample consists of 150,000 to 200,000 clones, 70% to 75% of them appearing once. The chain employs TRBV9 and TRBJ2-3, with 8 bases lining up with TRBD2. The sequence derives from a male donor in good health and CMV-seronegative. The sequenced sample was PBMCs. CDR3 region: CASSVSLQLAARVYF. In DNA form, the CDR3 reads TGTGCCAGCAGCGTGAGCTTACAACTAGCGGCCAGGGTGTATTTT.